This record concerns one T cell receptor beta chain sequence. Its antigen target is currently unknown. Base-call qualities are not available, and no considerably larger clone is one nucleotide away. These data are taken from a study of shared clonotypes between healthy human individuals (dated by TCRdb to the early 2020s). As for the study more broadly: A couple of women and three men aged 18 to 49 years were included in the cohort. To increase sequencing depth and limit assay-specific biases, different laboratories used diverse techniques to prepare libraries and sequence TCR repertoires. Between about 0.8 and 9 billion PBMCs per donor were obtained by leukapheresis. Blood TCR repertoires of about 5 healthy adults were deeply sequenced to estimate repertoire size and the extent of clonotype sharing between individuals. For each donor, CD4 naive and CD4 memory were each run on three plates, CD8 naive on two plates, and CD8 memory on one plate. The full study reports these points: Only blood was sampled, and tissue TCR repertoires likely differ from those in blood. Compared with non-shared clonotypes, the clonotypes found in all four sorted-subset donors had higher generation probabilities. Pairwise subsampling indicated that sequencing depth was expected to affect the degree of clonotype sharing among donors. The genetic and exposure-history diversity represented was limited by the small number of donors. About 5% of naive CD4, approximately 3.7% of naive CD8, about 2.5% of memory CD4, and over 0.35% of memory CD8 clonotypes were shared across several donors. Incomplete sequencing was indicated by rarefaction of sorted-subset datasets, despite the large sequencing depth. Naive subsets generally had larger estimated clonotype richness than memory subsets did.

Donors were healthy HIV-negative adults with no recently reported acute infections or vaccinations. All donors were Caucasian adults living in Nashville, Tennessee, USA. CD4+ T cells were enriched by magnetic negative selection, after which naive cells were positively selected on CD45RA and the negative fraction was taken as the memory subset. Blood was obtained by leukapheresis, after which PBMCs were separated by Ficoll-Histopaque density gradient centrifugation and cryopreserved in liquid nitrogen vapor phase. Analytical flow cytometry was used to check the purity and quantity of each magnetically sorted T cell population. Each sorted fraction had its genomic DNA isolated and then quantified by UV absorbance on a Nanodrop 2000c. TCR CDR3 regions were amplified from genomic DNA by multiplex PCR using the deep immunoSEQ assay. Genomic DNA extracted from each cell subset was distributed evenly over all wells of several immunoSEQ 96-well plates, and each plate served as one replicate. For sorted subsets, roughly 200 ng genomic DNA, equal to 25,000 to 35,000 T cell genomes, was loaded into each replicate PCR. The purified libraries were quantified using a Qubit 3.0 fluorometer, sized with a Bioanalyzer 2100, and then quantified again using the KAPA Library Quantification kit. A separate single-read 150-cycle Illumina NextSeq 550 flow cell was used to sequence each immunoSEQ 96-well plate. On the authors' methods: Because the immunoSEQ output held only junctional sequences and lacked quality scores, the filtering could not match the filtering applied to full-length reads. To assign V/J genes and CDR3, sequences were annotated using PyIR, a Python wrapper for IgBLAST v1.9, with IMGT germline references. Reads were removed for weak V/J assignments (E-value above 1e-6), missing CDR3, stop codons, out-of-frame junctions, or ambiguous translated residues. V3J clonotypes were defined as sequences sharing an identical inferred V gene, J gene, and CDR3 amino acid sequence. Percentage overlap between repertoires was computed as shared unique clonotypes divided by the size of the smaller repertoire. Three approaches were used to assess repertoire richness: RTK rarefaction, the Chao1 estimator, and Recon v2.1 estimates of unobserved clonotypes. Generation probabilities were computed with OLGA for all TCRbeta clonotypes obtained by the gDNA method from several donors. This immuneACCESS table, as held by TCRdb, lists in-frame sequences with V and J called but not all clones. Of the missing ones, under half trace to an unresolved V gene in checked studies; the others have no known cause. That table is the source of V, J and clone size, and D and trimming were worked out from the DNA. This sample lists approximately 530,000 clones; 90% to 96% were detected once. The ten largest clones add up to about 0.067% of the sample.

V is shortened by 5 bases, J by 0 bases, and the region joining them spans 5 bases. The germline V gene encodes CDR1 SGHVS and CDR2 FQNEAQ. Its CDR3 holds 13 amino acids, cysteine through phenylalanine. Of all the DNA, just the CDR3 is kept, 39 bases in frame from base 1. The sample comprised naive CD4+ T cells sorted from blood. The sample's cell subset or site label, decoded: CD45RA+ positively selected. The chain joins TRBV7-8 to TRBJ1-3; no D gene can be assigned with confidence. The sequence was obtained from a woman aged 25 to 39 in good health. The DNA sequence is TGTGCCAGCAGCGGTTACTCTGGAAACACCATATATTTT. It translates as CASSGYSGNTIYF.